These 22 T cell receptor beta chains share one sample of origin, sequenced in a study of blood T cell repertoires in COVID-19. Profiled with immunoSEQ multiplex PCR; TCRdb holds only in-frame clones, not every one. Here the sample spans 150,000 to 200,000 clones, about 86% being singletons. Sequences were obtained from PBMCs or T cells enriched from blood (not recorded which). Source of these receptors: a woman between 40 and 55 years old in a cohort exposed to, infected with or recovered from COVID-19 (not recorded which).

The chain joins TRBV4-1 to TRBJ1-3, with unresolved D. V shed 1 base and J shed 1 base, with 14 bases lying between them. The germline CDR1 and CDR2 sequences are MGHRA and YSYEKL. This CDR3 has 17 residues. CDR3 region: CASSQVLEEKSGNTIYF. CDR3 DNA sequence: TGCGCCAGCAGCCAAGTCCTAGAGGAGAAGTCTGGAAACACCATATATTTT.

J is TRBJ1-2 and V is TRBV29-1; tentatively, D is TRBD1 (6 bases). V dropped 1 base and J dropped 2 bases, with 17 bases sitting between them. Germline lookup yields CDR1 SQVTM and CDR2 ANQGSEA. The CDR3 is made up of 16 amino acids. The CDR3 DNA reads TGCAGCGTTGAAGTCGAGCGGACAGAACCCAACTATGGCTACACCTTC. Translation gives CSVEVERTEPNYGYTF.

The gene calls are TRBV28 and TRBJ1-2, with TRBD1 identical over 9 bases. V shed 10 bases and J 8 bases; nucleotides not matched to a gene: 20. CDR1 is MDHEN, CDR2 SYDVKM, per germline. The CDR3 is 16 residues long. CDR3: CAIPTNDRGVARGYTF. The DNA for the CDR3 is TGTGCCATCCCCACGAACGACAGGGGGGTCGCGAGGGGCTACACCTTC.

This sequence joins TRBV5-1 and TRBJ1-4; 9 bases align to TRBD1. The V and J ends lost 4 bases and 7 bases, in that order; junction bases with no gene match: 8. The CDR3 extends over 15 amino acids. Germline CDR1 is SGHRS and CDR2 is YFSETQ. The CDR3 loop reads CASSRSGQGLEKLFF. CDR3 DNA: TGCGCCAGCAGCCGGTCCGGACAGGGGCTTGAAAAACTGTTTTTT.

J is TRBJ1-1 and V is TRBV10-2, with D unclear. The V gene's germline CDR1 is WSHSY and CDR2 SAAADI. The CDR3 is 12 residues long. The V gene lost 6 bases and the J gene lost 2 bases, with 7 bases spanning the gap. DNA for the CDR3: TGCGCCAGCAGAGCGGGTAACACTGAAGCTTTCTTT. The encoded protein is CASRAGNTEAFF.

This clone came up a few times. V gene TRBV4-1 combines with J gene TRBJ2-2, with a weak D call TRBD1 (6 bases). The V gene's germline CDR1 is MGHRA and CDR2 YSYEKL. V was clipped by 0 bases and J by 0 bases, with 11 bases between them. This CDR3 is built from 17 residues. This chain's CDR3 is CASSQEGQPPNTGELFF. CDR3 nucleotides: TGCGCCAGCAGCCAAGAAGGACAGCCGCCGAACACCGGGGAGCTGTTTTTT.

The genes are TRBV7-9 and TRBJ2-5; D might be TRBD2 (5 bases). Trimming took off 5 bases at V and 5 bases at J, with 15 bases between the two ends. Germline assignment: CDR1 SEHNR and CDR2 FQNEAQ (reference sequence). CDR3 length equals 14 residues. CDR3 sequence (DNA): TGTGCCAGCAGCGTGCGGACGGGGATGGAGACCCAGTACTTC. Translation gives CASSVRTGMETQYF.

This rearrangement joins TRBV4-2 to TRBJ2-1; 9 bases align to TRBD2. Germline CDR1 and CDR2: LGHNA and YNFKEQ. V was clipped by 1 base and J by 4 bases; unmatched bases: 8. The CDR3 sequence is 17 residues long. The CDR3 DNA reads TGTGCCAGCAGCCAAGTGGATTGGCGGGAGGGGTACAATGAGCAGTTCTTC. Translated, it gives CASSQVDWREGYNEQFF.

This chain joins TRBV6-4 and TRBJ2-1; D perhaps matches TRBD1 (6 bases). Germline V CDR1 and CDR2: MRHNA, SNTAGT. The V and J ends lost 6 bases and 0 bases respectively, with 15 bases between them. The CDR3 length is 16 residues. The CDR3 sequence: CASSPAQDSSYNEQFF. The CDR3 DNA reads as TGTGCCAGCAGCCCTGCCCAGGACAGCTCCTACAATGAGCAGTTCTTC.

The chain combines TRBV3-1 (or the pseudogene TRBV3-2) with TRBJ2-3; 7 nucleotides agree with TRBD1. Per germline, CDR1 LGHDT and CDR2 YNNKEL (reference sequence). After removal of 1 base from V and 5 bases from J, the junction contained 9 bases not matched to a gene. This CDR3 region has 16 residues. The DNA for the CDR3 is TGTGCCAGCAGCCAAGGGACCGGACAGGTCGGAGATACGCAGTATTTT. It translates to CASSQGTGQVGDTQYF.

This clone was detected once. The CDR3 region has the DNA TGTGCCAGCAGCCGCCGGACTAGCGGGAGGGGAATCTACGAGCAGTACTTC. The encoded protein is CASSRRTSGRGIYEQYF. The chain uses TRBV7-8 and TRBJ2-7; 15 nucleotides line up with TRBD2. Germline loops: CDR1 SGHVS, CDR2 FQNEAQ. Losses at the gene ends were 5 bases for V and 3 bases for J; bases not matched to a gene: 8. The CDR3 loop spans 17 amino acids.

The chain recombines TRBV5-1 with TRBJ2-5, with 8 bases that match TRBD1. The CDR3 is made up of 15 amino acids. Germline V CDR1 and CDR2: SGHRS, YFSETQ. With V trimmed by 0 bases and J by 5 bases, 6 bases remained unmatched. In DNA, the CDR3 is TGCGCCAGCAGCTTGGGCGGACAGGGACGCGAGACCCAGTACTTC. Protein: CASSLGGQGRETQYF.

Concerning this clone: Because the CDR3's place on the DNA is in doubt, the DNA is left out and the CDR3 is given as listed by TCRdb. V usage is TRBV12-2 and J usage is TRBJ2-5; TRBD1 was called by the table and not checked on the DNA. TRBV12-2 is a known pseudogene. The CDR3 is 17 residues long, counting both termini. CDR3: CASRREVGRGTLKTQYF.

The genes are TRBV6-1 and TRBJ2-5; 10 bases are shared with TRBD2. With V trimmed by 2 bases and J by 5 bases, 5 bases remained unmatched. Germline V gene data show CDR1 as MNHNS and CDR2 as SASEGT. The CDR3 has 15 residues. This CDR3 reads CASSEQRGGRETQYF. CDR3 bases: TGTGCCAGCAGTGAACAGCGGGGGGGCCGGGAGACCCAGTACTTC.

The CDR3, as DNA: TGTGCCACAAGCAGTAACCGACATCGGGAAAGTCGCTACACCTTC. It is translated as CATSSNRHRESRYTF. The V and J genes are TRBV19 and TRBJ1-2; D not certain. The germline V gene has CDR1 LNHDA and CDR2 SQIVND (reference sequence). The CDR3 length is 15 residues. The V end lost 10 bases, the J end lost 9 bases, and 27 bases lay between the germline ends. The entire variable domain, with the rest obtained from reference TRBV19 and TRBJ1-2, is as follows: DGGITQSPKYLFRKEGQNVTLSCEQNLNHDAMYWYRQDPGQGLRLIYYSQIVNDFQKGDIAEGYSVSREKKESFPLTVTSAQKNPTAFYLCATSSNRHRESRYTFGSGTRLTVV.

The chain has TRBV30 and TRBJ2-1; 8 bases are shared with TRBD1. The V segment lost 4 bases and the J segment 5 bases; nucleotides outside the gene matches: 10. The V gene's germline CDR1 is GTSNPN and CDR2 SVGIG (reference sequence). The CDR3 covers 15 residues. DNA for the CDR3: TGTGCCTGGAAGAAGACAGGGGACGGGAACAATGAGCAGTTCTTC. As protein: CAWKKTGDGNNEQFF.

The chain has TRBV18 and TRBJ2-3, with 9 bases lining up with TRBD2. Per the germline V gene, CDR1 is KGHSH and CDR2 is LQKENI. J gave up 0 bases and V 1 base, and 2 bases lay outside the gene matches. This CDR3 contains 16 residues. Here the CDR3 reads CASSPRLAESTDTQYF. CDR3 DNA sequence: TGTGCCAGCTCACCACGACTAGCGGAGAGCACAGATACGCAGTATTTT.

V and J are TRBV15 and TRBJ2-1; 7 bases are a match to TRBD1. From germline, CDR1 is LNHNV and CDR2 YYDKDF (reference sequence). The CDR3 spans 14 residues. V dropped 11 bases and J dropped 0; count of bases not matched to a gene: 7. CDR3 bases: TGTGCCGCACAGGGGCGGAGCTCCTACAATGAGCAGTTCTTC. Translating it yields CAAQGRSSYNEQFF.

This chain connects TRBV11-2 to TRBJ2-7; D might be TRBD1 (5 bases). CDR3 size: 15 residues. Per the germline V gene, CDR1 is SGHAT and CDR2 is FQNNGV. Trimming removed 9 bases from V and 0 bases from J, with 18 bases in between. CDR3 nucleotide sequence: TGTGCCAGTAGGGGCGGACACTTGAGCTCCTACGAGCAGTACTTC. This encodes CASRGGHLSSYEQYF.

The chain joins TRBV10-3 to TRBJ1-3; D uncertain. The CDR3 contains 15 residues. Germline lookup yields CDR1 ENHRY and CDR2 SYGVKD. Trimming removed 2 bases at V and 0 bases at J, with 8 bases between. CDR3 sequence: CAISEGLDSGNTIYF. The CDR3 coding sequence is TGTGCCATCAGTGAGGGCCTAGACTCTGGAAACACCATATATTTT.

The chain uses TRBV2 and TRBJ2-7, with TRBD1 matching 8 bases. This CDR3 has 15 amino acids. In germline, CDR1 is SNHLY, CDR2 FYNNEI. The V and J ends lost 4 bases and 1 base, in that order; junction bases with no gene match: 6. Here the CDR3 reads CASSGWTGTSYEQYF. DNA of the CDR3: TGTGCCAGCAGTGGGTGGACAGGGACTTCCTACGAGCAGTACTTC.

V gene TRBV19 combines with J gene TRBJ2-7; D ambiguous. This CDR3 comprises 13 residues. Germline CDR1 is LNHDA and CDR2 is SQIVND (reference sequence). V lost 4 bases to trimming and J lost 0 bases, with 7 bases between them. The CDR3 nucleotides are TGTGCCAGTAGTAGTGGCAGCTCCTACGAGCAGTACTTC. Its translation: CASSSGSSYEQYF.